This TCR beta chain was sequenced during a study of naive and memory T cell subsets. Broader study findings: Over 95% of naive TCR sequences appeared only once after error correction, unlike memory subsets.

An equimolar mix of two oligonucleotides served as the beta constant-region primer for TRBC1 and TRBC2. A 12-nucleotide UMI and the SP2 primer were added to the cDNA 3' end by oligonucleotide ligation. TCRdb itself ran the UMI-ligation and nested PCR reads through MiXCR, one entry per CDR3 protein. The sample holds 140,000 to 150,000 distinct CDR3 sequences, more than 15% seen once. The germline V and J ends were trimmed by 2 bases and 4 bases, with 24 bases remaining between them. Per the germline V gene, CDR1 is LNHDA and CDR2 is SQIVND (reference sequence). This CDR3 is 18 amino acids long. This clonotype appeared a few times. Antigen unknown.

Sequenced material: naive CD4+ T cells from blood. This rearrangement joins TRBV19 to TRBJ2-7; D is perhaps TRBD1 or TRBD2 (5 bases each). The receptor was derived from a human donor in good health. The CDR3 is CASSIRKAGVGPLYEQYF. The CDR3 nucleotides are TGTGCCAGTAGTATAAGAAAGGCCGGGGTGGGGCCACTTTACGAGCAGTACTTC.